The clone carrying this TCR beta chain was recorded once. Its antigen is unidentified. These data belong to a study of blood T cells in healthy people across ages. Study-level points and caveats: Across the age range, TCR beta diversity per million T cells fell in a roughly linear way. Higher naive T cell percentage went strongly together with higher TCR beta diversity.

Extracted total RNA amounted to at least 6 micrograms for each sample. For the second PCR, which ran for about 6 to 11 cycles, a sample-barcoded 5' primer and a J-beta primer mix were used. All cDNA molecules were each tagged by a template-switch adaptor with 12 random nucleotides. A single record per CDR3 protein comes from TCRdb applying MiXCR to the 5' RACE reads. The sample contains roughly 800,000 distinct CDR3 sequences, roughly 60% of which appear only once. This CDR3 is built from 15 residues. Germline V gene sequence: CDR1 MNHEY, CDR2 SMNVEV (reference sequence). After removal of 5 bases from V and 2 bases from J, the junction contained 5 bases not matched to a gene.

The source material was blood. The chain couples TRBV27 to TRBJ2-3; 9 bases agree with TRBD2. The clonotype originates from a man aged 25 to 40 in good health. The CDR3 sequence: CASSPRTSDTDTQYF. The DNA of the CDR3 is TGTGCCAGCAGTCCCCGGACTAGCGACACAGATACGCAGTATTTT.